This T cell receptor (beta chain) was sequenced for a study of shared clonotypes between healthy human individuals. This CDR3 is 14 amino acids long. Trimming at V came to 6 bases and at J to 7 bases, leaving 5 bases not matched to a gene. The germline V gene has CDR1 MNHNS and CDR2 SASEGT. In this sample, this clone turned up once. Sorted-subset replicate PCR reactions contained roughly 190 ng DNA, corresponding to about 30,000 T cell genomes. Clones were read by immunoSEQ multiplex PCR, and TCRdb kept only the in-frame ones, dropping some. This table has roughly 2.2 million clones, less than 95% appearing once. A split of CD4+ cells into CD45RA+ naive and CD45RA-negative memory subsets was performed.

This chain uses TRBV6-1 with TRBJ1-4; 10 bases are shared with TRBD1. Sequenced input: naive CD4+ T cells from PBMCs. Subset given: CD45RA+ positively selected. The sequence was collected from a young man in good health. Some clones in this sample may be carry-over from other donors' samples. CDR3 sequence reads: CASSLDRGREKLFF. The CDR3 nucleotides are TGTGCCAGCAGCCTAGACAGGGGGCGTGAAAAACTGTTTTTT.